At least ten counts were recorded for the clone carrying this T cell receptor beta chain. What it binds is not known. This entry is derived from a study of prognosis after radiotherapy for stage I lung cancer. At the level of the study: Patients (roughly 14 men, about 6 women) were aged about 50 to 84, median about 75 years. Broader study findings: Medians of roughly 10,000 versus 7,000 showed unique TCR clone counts falling after stereotactic body radiation therapy.

Two-round multiplex PCR amplified TCR beta CDR3 from genomic DNA. Each TRBV and TRBJ gene had its own primer in the first PCR round. TCRdb analysed the multiplex PCR reads with MiXCR anew, one entry per CDR3 protein. The data contain tens of thousands of distinct CDR3 sequences, less than 30% of them singletons. Germline loops: CDR1 DFQATT, CDR2 SNEGSKA (reference sequence). With V trimmed by 4 bases and J by 6 bases, 12 bases remained unmatched. The CDR3 is made up of 14 amino acids. This TCR was sampled from a donor of 50 years or more with non-small cell lung cancer. Source: PBMCs, taken before or after stereotactic body radiation therapy (not recorded which). The chain has TRBV20-1 and TRBJ2-7; 7 bases align to TRBD1. CDR3 coding DNA: TGCAGTGCTACCTTCAGGGGGTTAACGGGCGAGCAGTACTTC. This translates into CSATFRGLTGEQYF.